The T cell receptor beta chain under discussion was sequenced for a study of regulatory dendritic cells for organ transplantation. Across the study: Regulatory dendritic cells came from monocytes given vitamin D3 and IL-10.

Note on this clone: Its antigen is still unknown.

Study-level findings and limits: Naive T cells showed high diversity, memory cells less, memory CD8+ least.

Generated by immunoSEQ multiplex PCR, the TCRdb table keeps only in-frame clones and is missing some. This sample has roughly 20,000 clones; 85% occur once, and the top ten carry about 0.24%. Sorted subsets were CFSE-labeled and cultured roughly 5 days with allogeneic dendritic cells. This receptor was identified in a human donor in good health. Sequenced material: naive CD4+ T cells from blood cultured with dendritic cells. Subset meaning: CD45RA+ naive T cells.

CDR3 DNA sequence: TGTGCCAGCAGCTTAGGACTATACAATGAGCAGTTCTTC. Protein: CASSLGLYNEQFF. The J gene is TRBJ2-1, the V gene TRBV7-2; tentatively, D is TRBD2 (5 bases). The CDR3 covers 13 residues. V dropped 1 base and J dropped 4 bases, with 5 bases sitting between them. Germline V gene sequence: CDR1 SGHTA, CDR2 FQGNSA.